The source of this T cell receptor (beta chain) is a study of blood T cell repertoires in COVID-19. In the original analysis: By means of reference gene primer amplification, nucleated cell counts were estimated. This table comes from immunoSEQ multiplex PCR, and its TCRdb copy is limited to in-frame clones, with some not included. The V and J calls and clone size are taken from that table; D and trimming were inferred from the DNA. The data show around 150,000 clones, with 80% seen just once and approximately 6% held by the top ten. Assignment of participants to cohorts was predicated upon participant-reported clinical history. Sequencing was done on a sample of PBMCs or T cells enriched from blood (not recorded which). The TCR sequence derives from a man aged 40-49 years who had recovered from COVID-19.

Here the CDR3 reads CASSPDRRTDTQYF. The CDR3 DNA reads as TGCGCCAGCAGCCCTGACAGGCGCACAGATACGCAGTATTTT. The rearrangement uses TRBV5-1 and TRBJ2-3, with D possibly being TRBD1 (6 bases). This CDR3 contains 14 residues. V lost 4 bases and J 1 base, leaving 10 bases between the germline ends. Per germline, CDR1 SGHRS and CDR2 YFSETQ. The full variable domain, rest sourced from reference TRBV5-1 and TRBJ2-3, is KAGVTQTPRYLIKTRGQQVTLSCSPISGHRSVSWYQQTPGQGLQFLFEYFSETQRNKGNFPGRFSGRQFSNSRSEMNVSTLELGDSALYLCASSPDRRTDTQYFGPGTRLTVL.